This T cell receptor (beta chain) was found in a study of T cells in Graves' hyperthyroidism and ophthalmopathy. CDR1 and CDR2 (germline): MNHEY, SVGAGI. The V and J ends lost 3 bases and 0 bases respectively, with 15 bases between them. The CDR3 totals 17 residues. Study conclusions and caveats: The model foresaw ophthalmopathy a median approximately 6.1 months prior to onset.

Newly diagnosed hyperthyroidism patients aged 18 to 65 years had disease lasting under 2 months. RNA transcripts provided the source from which TCR beta CDR3 regions were amplified. Using the HTBI primer set, a first-round RT-PCR was run on the TCR CDR3. TCRdb called the multiplex PCR reads again in MiXCR, with one record for every CDR3 protein. The data contain 150,000 or so distinct CDR3 sequences, roughly 23% of them singletons. This clonotype was counted a few times. What it binds is not known. This rearrangement joins TRBV6-5 to TRBJ1-3; no definite D call. This receptor was taken from a woman aged 45 to 65 with Graves' hyperthyroidism that later progressed to Graves' ophthalmopathy. Sequencing was carried out using blood. The CDR3 loop reads CASSYRRTAYSGNTIYF. CDR3 DNA sequence: TGTGCCAGCAGTTATCGTCGGACGGCGTACTCTGGAAACACCATATATTTT.